A selection of T cell receptor beta chains follows, all from one sample in a study of cytomegalovirus exposure and HLA in healthy donors. Generated by immunoSEQ multiplex PCR, the TCRdb table keeps only in-frame clones and is missing some. The data show 150,000 to 200,000 clones, with roughly 72% seen just once and approximately 1% held by the top ten. The sequencing sample was made of PBMCs. These receptors came from a woman in her forties in good health and CMV-seronegative. Each CDR3 is given with its conserved first and last residue. Fields, in order: V gene, J gene, D gene, clone size, CDR3 protein, CDR3 DNA. A D gene is named only where the DNA matches it firmly. The size entry is marked missing in some rows and otherwise reads once, few, many or a size class.

>TRBV2|TRBJ2-1|TRBD2|-
CASSENSGSHNEQFF
TGTGCCAGCAGTGAGAATAGCGGGTCCCACAATGAGCAGTTCTTC
>TRBV5-6|TRBJ1-5|-|-
CASSSATNHQPQHF
TGTGCCAGCAGCTCAGCGACCAACCATCAGCCCCAGCATTTT
>TRBV5-4|TRBJ2-7|-|-
CASSLQGVYEQYF
TGTGCCAGCAGCCTACAGGGTGTCTACGAGCAGTACTTC
>TRBV28|TRBJ2-7|TRBD1|-
CASHEHRGPYEQYF
TGTGCCAGCCACGAACACAGGGGGCCTTACGAGCAGTACTTC
>TRBV6-5|TRBJ2-3|-|-
CASRRGGNTDTQYF
TGTGCCAGCAGGAGAGGGGGAAACACAGATACGCAGTATTTT
>TRBV28|TRBJ1-5|TRBD1|-
CAGQGFKNQPQHF
TGTGCCGGACAGGGGTTTAAGAATCAGCCCCAGCATTTT
>TRBV14|TRBJ2-1|-|-
CASSQDLSGGSYNEQFF
TGTGCCAGCAGCCAAGATCTTAGCGGAGGGTCCTACAATGAGCAGTTCTTC
>TRBV9|TRBJ2-7|TRBD2|-
CASSVDPSGTYEQYF
TGTGCCAGCAGCGTAGATCCTAGCGGGACCTACGAGCAGTACTTC
>TRBV30|TRBJ2-5|TRBD2|-
CAWSVELGSSGQETQYF
TGTGCCTGGAGTGTAGAATTAGGGTCTAGCGGCCAAGAGACCCAGTACTTC
>TRBV5-1|TRBJ1-1|-|-
CASSLGQTLNTEAFF
TGCGCCAGCAGCTTGGGGCAGACACTGAACACTGAAGCTTTCTTT
>TRBV6-1|TRBJ2-7|-|few
CASGGTSTYEQYF
TGTGCCAGCGGAGGGACTTCAACCTACGAGCAGTACTTC
>TRBV2|TRBJ1-1|-|-
CASSPGQNTEAFF
TGTGCCAGCAGTCCGGGACAGAACACTGAAGCTTTCTTT
>TRBV11-3|TRBJ1-1|-|once
CASSLAGGLTEAFF
TGTGCCAGCAGCTTAGCGGGGGGCTTGACTGAAGCTTTCTTT
>TRBV6-5|TRBJ2-1|TRBD2|-
CASSYSTWTRYNEQFF
TGTGCCAGCAGTTACTCGACTTGGACTAGATACAATGAGCAGTTCTTC
>TRBV7-6|TRBJ2-3|-|-
CASSLNTGSTDTQYF
TGTGCCAGCAGCTTAAACACGGGTAGCACAGATACGCAGTATTTT
>TRBV2|TRBJ1-1|-|-
CASSDAQRNTEAFF
TGTGCCAGCAGTGACGCACAACGGAACACTGAAGCTTTCTTT
>TRBV20-1|TRBJ2-5|-|-
CSARAQETQYF
TGCAGTGCTAGGGCCCAAGAGACCCAGTACTTC
>TRBV25-1|TRBJ2-3|-|-
CASSGHNTDTQYF
TGTGCCAGCAGTGGCCACAACACAGATACGCAGTATTTT
>TRBV11-2|TRBJ2-5|TRBD1|-
CASSLPSRGFEETQYF
TGTGCCAGCAGCTTACCCTCCAGGGGGTTCGAAGAGACCCAGTACTTC
>TRBV9|TRBJ1-1|-|-
CASSVGRENEAFF
TGTGCCAGCAGCGTGGGGAGGGAAAATGAAGCTTTCTTT
>TRBV30|TRBJ2-1|-|few
CAWSAAFGYNEQFF
TGTGCCTGGAGTGCAGCGTTCGGTTACAATGAGCAGTTCTTC
>TRBV10-3|TRBJ1-2|TRBD1|once
CAISVQGDRNGYTF
TGTGCCATCAGCGTACAGGGGGATCGAAATGGCTACACCTTC
>TRBV25-1|TRBJ2-1|-|-
CASSATDAYNEQFF
TGTGCCAGCAGTGCGACAGATGCCTACAATGAGCAGTTCTTC
>TRBV5-1|TRBJ2-1|TRBD2|-
CASSFLPGLAGGSTYNEQFF
TGCGCCAGCAGCTTTCTACCGGGACTAGCGGGAGGTTCTACCTACAATGAGCAGTTCTTC
>TRBV9|TRBJ2-5|-|-
CASSLSPGTQGQETQYF
TGTGCCAGCAGCCTTAGCCCCGGGACTCAAGGGCAAGAGACCCAGTACTTC
>TRBV6-1|TRBJ2-3|-|few
CASSGLLEYDTQYF
TGTGCCAGCAGTGGGCTTCTAGAGTACGATACGCAGTATTTT
>TRBV7-6|TRBJ1-1|TRBD1|-
CASLGQEGTEAFF
TGTGCCAGCTTGGGACAGGAGGGGACTGAAGCTTTCTTT
>TRBV28|TRBJ1-2|TRBD1|-
CASDRGQGAPGYTF
TGTGCCAGCGATCGGGGACAGGGGGCGCCTGGCTACACCTTC
>TRBV19|TRBJ1-3|TRBD1|-
CASRDRVAGNTIYF
TGTGCCAGTAGGGACAGGGTTGCAGGAAACACCATATATTTT
>TRBV7-2|TRBJ1-4|-|-
CASSLQGLGEKLFF
TGTGCCAGCAGCTTACAGGGCTTAGGAGAAAAACTGTTTTTT
>TRBV18|TRBJ1-1|TRBD1|-
CASSPGMTGANTEAFF
TGTGCCAGCTCACCAGGTATGACAGGGGCGAACACTGAAGCTTTCTTT
>TRBV6-1|TRBJ1-5|-|-
CASSPMTGDQPQHF
TGTGCCAGCAGCCCTATGACAGGAGATCAGCCCCAGCATTTT
>TRBV28|TRBJ1-5|TRBD1|few
CASSLGTGGSQPQHF
TGTGCCAGCAGTTTAGGGACAGGGGGCAGTCAGCCCCAGCATTTT
>TRBV15|TRBJ2-3|TRBD2|once
CATSLQREGTDTQYF
TGTGCCACCAGCTTACAGCGGGAGGGGACAGATACGCAGTATTTT
>TRBV28|TRBJ2-3|TRBD2|-
CASSLGGLAGLTDTQYF
TGTGCCAGCAGTTTAGGCGGGCTAGCGGGACTCACAGATACGCAGTATTTT
>TRBV10-3|TRBJ2-2|-|-
CATADRNPNTGELFF
TGTGCCACCGCCGATAGAAACCCGAACACCGGGGAGCTGTTTTTT
>TRBV30|TRBJ2-7|-|-
CAWSATRAKPYEQYF
TGTGCCTGGAGTGCAACTAGGGCCAAGCCTTACGAGCAGTACTTC
>TRBV5-1|TRBJ1-4|-|-
CASSTGLTANEKLFF
TGCGCCAGCAGTACCGGCTTGACTGCTAATGAAAAACTGTTTTTT
>TRBV5-4|TRBJ2-5|-|few
CASSLEVALETQYF
TGTGCCAGCAGCTTGGAAGTAGCGTTAGAGACCCAGTACTTC
>TRBV6-1|TRBJ2-7|TRBD2|few
CASRSLADGNYEQYF
TGTGCCAGCAGAAGTCTAGCGGACGGAAACTACGAGCAGTACTTC
>TRBV7-9|TRBJ2-7|TRBD2|-
CASSPTSGTLEQYF
TGTGCCAGCAGCCCGACTAGCGGAACCTTAGAGCAGTACTTC